Described below is a single TCR beta chain sequence and its context. Its target is not known. The entry originates in a study of T cells in localized non-small cell lung cancer. Study-level findings and limits: One tumor region alone was sequenced, and heterogeneity therefore remains possible. Within adjacent lung there appeared a median approximately 60 of the top 100 tumor clones. Clonality peaked in uninvolved adjacent lung rather than tumor.

Only in-frame clones appear in the TCRdb table, and some are missing; sequencing was by immunoSEQ multiplex PCR. This sample has fewer than 3,000 clones, with approximately 41% found just once. Deletions cut 5 bases from V and 0 bases from J, with 8 bases between. CDR1 and CDR2 (germline): SNHLY, FYNNEI. The CDR3 loop spans 13 amino acids. The source is a male donor at least 60 years old with stage II squamous cell lung carcinoma. The chain employs TRBV2 and TRBJ2-7, with D unresolved. The material sequenced was lung tumor tissue, taken before any cancer treatment. In DNA form, the CDR3 reads TGTGCCAGCAGTATCTCACCCTCCTACGAGCAGTACTTC. Translation gives CASSISPSYEQYF.